The clone carrying this T cell receptor beta chain was recorded once. These data are taken from a study of blood T cell repertoires in COVID-19. At the level of the study: Samples came from the United States, Italy and Spain, spanning acute and convalescent COVID-19. PBMCs, B-cell-depleted T cells, or T cells provided the cDNA or gDNA that made up the material.

CDR1 and CDR2 from the germline V gene are LGHDT and YNNKEL (reference sequence). The CDR3 runs 12 residues. V was shortened by 1 base and J by 11 bases, with 9 bases between the two germline ends. Original methodology: Researchers report that nucleated cell counts were estimated from reference gene primer amplification. The assay was immunoSEQ multiplex PCR, and TCRdb's table has in-frame clones only and misses some. Clone size and V and J calls were adopted from that table, with D and trimming inferred from the DNA. The data contain some 260,000 clones, about 80% of them singletons. The clonotype originates from a woman of 80 years or more with acute or convalescent COVID-19. The chain employs TRBV3-1 (or the pseudogene TRBV3-2) and TRBJ2-1; D perhaps matches TRBD2 (5 bases). Sequencing was done on a sample of peripheral blood. CDR3 nucleotide sequence: TGTGCCAGCAGCCAAGTTGGAGGCCAGCAGTTCTTC. It yields the protein CASSQVGGQQFF.